This TCR beta chain was sequenced during a study of shared clonotypes between healthy human individuals. In the naive CD8 group, cells lacked CD45RO and were positively selected for CCR7, so terminally differentiated effector memory CD45RA+ cells were left out. The table came from immunoSEQ multiplex PCR; TCRdb's copy has only in-frame clones and leaves some out. The repertoire has around 2,000,000 clones, less than 95% of them found once; the top ten carry more than 0.95%. Between the trimmed V and J ends, which lost 0 bases and 4 bases, there was a span of 12 bases. The CDR3 extends over 16 amino acids. Germline V gene sequence: CDR1 MNHNS, CDR2 SASEGT. A remark on this clone: The sample carries other DNA sequences with the same CDR3.

The rearrangement joins TRBV6-1 to TRBJ2-2, with a tentative D call TRBD2 (7 bases). The sequencing sample was made of naive CD8+ T cells sorted from blood. The clonotype comes from a young man in good health. The CDR3 is CASSEARGAVTGELFF. DNA of the CDR3: TGTGCCAGCAGTGAAGCCCGGGGGGCTGTCACCGGGGAGCTGTTTTTT.